The 23 T cell receptor beta chains in this list originate from one sample, sequenced in a study of graft-versus-host responses after intestinal transplantation (TCRdb year 2021). The time point label corresponds to: cells obtained before transplantation from donor or recipient. Libraries came from the immunoSEQ multiplex PCR assay. In TCRdb, the immuneACCESS table is reduced to in-frame sequences with V and J assigned. These tables do not hold every clone; where another copy was compared, an unresolved V gene accounts for under half, and the others remain unexplained. Present in this sample are tens of thousands of clones, approximately 95% of which were seen just once. The ten top clones hold roughly 0.52% of the sample. The antigens for these receptors are not known. This specimen was unstimulated CD8+ T cells sorted from spleen or lymph node cells, taken before transplant. All receptors derive from a human donor who was the organ donor for an intestinal transplant.

This sequence joins TRBV21-1 and TRBJ1-3. TRBV21-1 is classified as a pseudogene. This CDR3 region has 16 residues. The CDR3 DNA sequence: TGTGCCAGCGGGAGGGTGATAGGAAGCTCTGGAAACACCATATATTTT. Amino acids: CASGRVIGSSGNTIYF.

The V gene is TRBV4-3, the J gene TRBJ1-6; D is unresolved. The V gene lost 1 base and the J gene lost 4 bases, with 8 bases spanning the gap. Looked up from germline, CDR1 is LGHNA and CDR2 is YSLEER. CDR3 size: 15 residues. CDR3 sequence: CASSQGLPYNSPLHF. The CDR3, as DNA: TGCGCCAGCAGCCAAGGCCTGCCGTATAATTCACCCCTCCACTTT.

The chain uses TRBV5-1 and TRBJ1-2, with TRBD1 identical over 8 bases. V trimming: 4 bases; J trimming: 0 bases; junction bases outside the gene matches: 11. CDR3 length: 17 amino acids. Germline loops: CDR1 SGHRS, CDR2 YFSETQ. In nucleotides, the CDR3 is TGCGCCAGCAGCATCGAACAGGGGGAGTATTCTAACTATGGCTACACCTTC. This encodes CASSIEQGEYSNYGYTF.

This clone came up once. The CDR3: CASSYVGVSYEQYF. DNA for the CDR3: TGTGCCAGCAGTTACGTTGGCGTTTCCTACGAGCAGTACTTC. The rearrangement links TRBV6-5 to TRBJ2-7, with D unresolved. The germline gives CDR1 MNHEY, CDR2 SVGAGI. The CDR3 sequence is 14 residues long. V was pared by 2 bases and J by 1 base, with 9 bases between.

V gene TRBV4-3 combines with J gene TRBJ2-7; unclear D gene. Germline V gene data show CDR1 as LGHNA and CDR2 as YSLEER. The CDR3 has 13 residues. The V gene lost 1 base and the J gene lost 2 bases, with 6 bases spanning the gap. The CDR3 DNA follows: TGCGCCAGCAGCCAAGCGGCCGCCTACGAGCAGTACTTC. Translated: CASSQAAAYEQYF.

The rearrangement uses TRBV7-2 and TRBJ2-3; D uncertain. CDR1 is SGHTA, CDR2 FQGNSA, per germline. V lost 2 bases to trimming and J lost 4 bases, with 4 bases between them. The CDR3 totals 12 residues. CDR3 coding DNA: TGTGCCAGCAGCTTATCGCCAGATACGCAGTATTTT. It translates to CASSLSPDTQYF.

A note on this clone: The junction departs from the called germline gene at one end, perhaps through a read error. The CDR3 loop is CASREGGAYEQYF. In DNA form, the CDR3 reads TGTGCCAGCAGGGAAGGGGGGGCCTACGAGCAGTACTTC. The rearrangement uses TRBV2 and TRBJ2-7; possible D gene TRBD2, 7 bases. The CDR3 has 13 residues. Germline loops: CDR1 SNHLY, CDR2 FYNNEI.

The chain carries TRBV30 and TRBJ2-3; 12 bases fit TRBD2. This CDR3 is 13 amino acids long. J gave up 4 bases and V 4 bases, and 0 bases lay outside the gene matches. Germline-derived CDR1 and CDR2 are GTSNPN and SVGIG (reference sequence). The CDR3 DNA is TGTGCCTGGACTAGCGGGGGGGCAGATACGCAGTATTTT. Translated: CAWTSGGADTQYF.

V gene TRBV4-1 combines with J gene TRBJ2-1; D unresolved. The CDR3 sequence is 13 residues long. The V gene lost 1 base and the J gene lost 1 base, with 2 bases spanning the gap. The germline V gene encodes CDR1 MGHRA and CDR2 YSYEKL. CDR3 protein: CASSQASYNEQFF. The CDR3 coding sequence is TGCGCCAGCAGCCAAGCGTCCTACAATGAGCAGTTCTTC.

V gene TRBV11-2 combines with J gene TRBJ2-3, with 8 bases that match TRBD1. This CDR3 is built from 14 residues. CDR1 and CDR2 from the germline V gene are SGHAT and FQNNGV. The V and J ends lost 4 bases and 5 bases, in that order; junction bases with no gene match: 5. CDR3 loop: CASSSTGVVDTQYF. The CDR3 nucleotides are TGTGCCAGCAGCTCGACAGGGGTAGTAGATACGCAGTATTTT.

The sample holds one count of this clone. This chain joins TRBV20-1 and TRBJ1-2; the D is unclear. The CDR3 extends over 11 amino acids. The germline V gene encodes CDR1 DFQATT and CDR2 SNEGSKA (reference sequence). V shed 6 bases and J shed 2 bases, with 7 bases lying between them. CDR3 residues: CSAPTNYGYTF. Written as DNA, the CDR3 is TGCAGTGCACCAACCAACTATGGCTACACCTTC.

V is TRBV6-5 and J is TRBJ1-3, with D uncertain. This CDR3 contains 15 residues. The germline V gene has CDR1 MNHEY and CDR2 SVGAGI. With 5 bases removed from V and 0 bases from J, the gap between germline ends came to 11 bases. CDR3 residues: CASSTFGSSGNTIYF. The CDR3 nucleotides are TGTGCCAGCAGTACCTTTGGGAGCTCTGGAAACACCATATATTTT.

The chain joins TRBV13 to TRBJ1-2; D is undetermined. CDR1 and CDR2 (germline): PRHDT, FYEKMQ (reference sequence). The ends were cut back, 1 base at V and 5 bases at J, with 8 bases in the middle. CDR3 length: 13 amino acids. This chain's CDR3 is CASSLEREYGYTF. In DNA form, the CDR3 reads TGTGCCAGCAGCTTAGAGAGGGAATATGGCTACACCTTC.

The chain is built from TRBV7-2 and TRBJ2-5; TRBD2 matches 8 bases. This CDR3 has 17 amino acids. CDR1 is SGHTA, CDR2 FQGNSA, per germline. V trimming: 1 base; J trimming: 3 bases; junction bases outside the gene matches: 10. This chain's CDR3 is CASSLGVGAGEKETQYF. CDR3 nucleotide sequence: TGTGCCAGCAGCTTAGGTGTGGGAGCGGGGGAGAAAGAGACCCAGTACTTC.

The CDR3 spells CASSWDRDRAYNEQFF. CDR3 bases: TGTGCCAGCAGCTGGGACCGGGACAGAGCTTACAATGAGCAGTTCTTC. The chain combines TRBV5-6 with TRBJ2-1, with TRBD1 matching over 7 bases. V lost 3 bases and J lost 4; bases outside the gene matches: 10. The CDR3 length is 16 residues. Per germline, CDR1 SGHDT and CDR2 YYEEEE. Complete variable domain (other parts from reference TRBV5-6 and TRBJ2-1): DAGVTQSPTHLIKTRGQQVTLRCSPKSGHDTVSWYQQALGQGPQFIFQYYEEEERQRGNFPDRFSGHQFPNYSSELNVNALLLGDSALYLCASSWDRDRAYNEQFFGPGTRLTVL.

The chain has TRBV18 and TRBJ1-5, with a weak D call TRBD1 (5 bases). This CDR3 has 12 amino acids. From germline, CDR1 is KGHSH and CDR2 LQKENI. The CDR3 here is CVPRGLDQPQHF. Written as DNA, the CDR3 is TGTGTCCCCCGGGGGTTGGACCAGCCCCAGCATTTT.

In the case of this clone: Lacking the conserved final phenylalanine or tryptophan, this CDR3 likely reflects a read error. This sequence joins TRBV19 and TRBJ1-5; TRBD1 aligns across 9 bases. The CDR3 extends over 18 amino acids. Unmatched junction bases numbered 13, after V lost 7 bases and J lost 0 bases. Germline loops: CDR1 LNHDA, CDR2 SQIVND (reference sequence). The CDR3 DNA is TGTGCCAGTACTTCCCCTTCGGGACAGGGATATAGCAATCAGCCCCAGCATTCT. This translates into CASTSPSGQGYSNQPQHS.

CDR3 DNA: TGCGCCAGCAGCCGACAGGCCGGGGAGCTGTTTTTT. Translating gives CASSRQAGELFF. This chain connects TRBV4-1 to TRBJ2-2; tentatively, D is TRBD1 (6 bases). Germline CDR1 is MGHRA and CDR2 is YSYEKL. V lost 4 bases to trimming and J lost 6 bases, with 6 bases between them. CDR3 length: 12 amino acids.

This chain links TRBV6-5 with TRBJ1-1; D call uncertain. Germline CDR1 MNHEY, CDR2 SVGAGI. This CDR3 has 13 residues. The V and J ends lost 5 bases and 0 bases respectively, with 7 bases between them. CDR3 region: CASSLSLNTEAFF. The CDR3 coding sequence is TGTGCCAGCAGTCTATCACTGAACACTGAAGCTTTCTTT.

The CDR3: CASSLLAGGYMEQFF. As DNA, the CDR3 is TGTGCCAGCAGCTTACTAGCGGGGGGCTATATGGAGCAGTTCTTC. The chain is built from TRBV7-2 and TRBJ2-1; TRBD2 aligns across 11 bases. This CDR3 comprises 15 residues. From germline, CDR1 is SGHTA and CDR2 FQGNSA. After removal of 2 bases from V and 10 bases from J, the junction contained 7 bases not matched to a gene.

The chain recombines TRBV27 with TRBJ1-2; D gene uncertain. Germline V gene sequence: CDR1 MNHEY, CDR2 SMNVEV (reference sequence). The CDR3 has 11 amino acids. Trimming left V 8 bases short and J 10 bases short, with 14 bases between. The CDR3, as DNA: TGTGCCAGCCAAGGTGGTGGCTCCTACACCTTC. It encodes CASQGGGSYTF.

About this clone itself: The junction differs from germline at one of its ends, possibly a read error. The chain has TRBV9 and TRBJ2-7; 7 bases line up with TRBD1. The germline V gene encodes CDR1 SGDLS and CDR2 YYNGEE. CDR3 length equals 12 residues. The CDR3 is CASSVVGDRLHF. In nucleotides, the CDR3 is TGTGCCAGCAGCGTGGTGGGGGACAGACTACACTTC.

CDR3 in DNA: TGTGCCAGCAGCTTAGCGGGCGGGGGGGGCGGCGAGCAGTACTTC. Amino acids: CASSLAGGGGGEQYF. This chain links TRBV7-6 with TRBJ2-7; 9 bases are shared with TRBD2. The CDR3 is 15 amino acids. In germline, CDR1 is SGHVS, CDR2 FNYEAQ. J lost 6 bases, V lost 0 bases, and 6 bases had no gene match.